The next 22 T cell receptor beta chains were all read from a single sample in a study of blood T cell repertoires in COVID-19 (TCRdb year 2020). Libraries were built with the immunoSEQ multiplex PCR assay. As stored in TCRdb, this immuneACCESS dataset retains in-frame rearrangements with V and J assigned. A fraction of the clones does not appear; measured against another copy, unresolved V genes explain less than half of the discrepancy, and the remainder lacks a known reason. This sample has 380,000 or so clones in its table, and 89% of those were observed once. Over 1% of the sample comes from the top ten. The sample was peripheral blood. The source is a man aged 35 to 55 with acute or convalescent COVID-19.

J is TRBJ2-7 and V is TRBV29-1, with TRBD1 matching 8 bases. Trimming cost V 8 bases and J 2 bases; bases outside gene matches: 8. CDR3 length: 13 amino acids. Germline V gene lookup returns CDR1 SQVTM and CDR2 ANQGSEA. The CDR3 spells CSYRTGNTYEQYF. The CDR3 DNA is TGCAGCTATAGGACAGGGAACACCTACGAGCAGTACTTC.

V and J are TRBV11-2 and TRBJ2-1; TRBD2 aligns across 8 bases. Germline CDR1 is SGHAT and CDR2 is FQNNGV. The J segment lost 7 bases and the V segment lost 1 base, leaving 6 bases of the junction unmatched. This CDR3 is 15 amino acids long. CDR3 sequence (DNA): TGTGCCAGCAGCTTAGTAGGACTAGCCCGAAATGAGCAGTTCTTC. Amino acid sequence: CASSLVGLARNEQFF. Supplemented by reference TRBV11-2 and TRBJ2-1, the full variable domain reads EAGVAQSPRYKIIEKRQSVAFWCNPISGHATLYWYQQILGQGPKLLIQFQNNGVVDDSQLPKDRFSAERLKGVDSTLKIQPAKLEDSAVYLCASSLVGLARNEQFFGPGTRLTVL.

V gene TRBV19 combines with J gene TRBJ1-2; D is undetermined. Germline CDR1 LNHDA, CDR2 SQIVND (reference sequence). The CDR3 spans 13 residues. The V gene lost 2 bases and the J gene lost 2 bases, with 6 bases spanning the gap. The CDR3 DNA sequence: TGTGCCAGTAGTATACGGGTGAACTATGGCTACACCTTC. This translates into CASSIRVNYGYTF.

The CDR3, as DNA: TGCGCCAGCAGCGGGCCCTACAATGAGCAGTTCTTC. Residues: CASSGPYNEQFF. This sequence joins TRBV4-1 and TRBJ2-1; no reliable D call. The V gene lost 5 bases and the J gene lost 2 bases, with 4 bases spanning the gap. The CDR3 contains 12 residues. From germline, CDR1 is MGHRA and CDR2 YSYEKL.

The chain joins TRBV15 to TRBJ2-7; possible D gene TRBD1, 5 bases. The length of the CDR3 is 16 residues. CDR1 is LNHNV, CDR2 YYDKDF, per germline (reference sequence). V was trimmed by 4 bases and J by 3 bases, leaving 19 bases between them. Written as DNA, the CDR3 is TGTGCCACCAGCACCGGCGATGAGACAGTAATCTACGAGCAGTACTTC. It specifies CATSTGDETVIYEQYF.

The rearrangement uses TRBV29-1 and TRBJ2-2; 9 nucleotides agree with TRBD1. Trimming cost V 6 bases and J 4 bases; bases outside gene matches: 9. Germline lookup yields CDR1 SQVTM and CDR2 ANQGSEA. This CDR3 comprises 15 residues. The CDR3 coding sequence is TGCAGCGTCCGCTCCGGGACAGGGTCCACCGGGGAGCTGTTTTTT. It translates to CSVRSGTGSTGELFF.

CDR3 bases: TGTGCCAGCAGCTACACAGGCAATTCTAACTATGGCTACACCTTC. Encoded protein: CASSYTGNSNYGYTF. The chain has TRBV7-3 and TRBJ1-2, with TRBD1 as a possible D gene (5 bases). The CDR3 loop spans 15 amino acids. Trimming stripped 4 bases from V and 0 bases from J, with 12 bases between. Germline V gene lookup returns CDR1 SGHTA and CDR2 FQGTGA.

The rearrangement links TRBV12-3 or TRBV12-4 to TRBJ1-2; TRBD1 agrees at 8 bases. The CDR3 extends over 13 amino acids. Trimming took 6 bases from V and 8 from J; bases not matched to a gene: 8. CDR3 amino acids: CASSPTGASGYTF. DNA of the CDR3: TGTGCCAGCAGCCCGACAGGGGCCTCCGGCTACACCTTC.

This clone was recorded at least ten times. The CDR3 nucleotides read TGTGCCAGTGGACCGGGACAGGGAATTCAGCCCCAGCATTTT. Translated: CASGPGQGIQPQHF. The rearrangement uses TRBV19 and TRBJ1-5; 9 bases fit TRBD1. V lost 8 bases and J lost 6; bases outside the gene matches: 8. This CDR3 contains 14 residues. CDR1 is LNHDA, CDR2 SQIVND, per germline (reference sequence).

The V and J genes are TRBV11-2 and TRBJ1-6, with D perhaps TRBD1 (5 bases). Germline V gene sequence: CDR1 SGHAT, CDR2 FQNNGV. Between the trimmed V and J ends, which lost 5 bases and 7 bases, there was a span of 18 bases. The CDR3 spans 16 residues. The CDR3, as DNA: TGTGCCAGCAGCCCAAGGGGTTTGGGCCCAAATTCACCCCTCCACTTT. Translating it yields CASSPRGLGPNSPLHF.

The rearrangement uses TRBV28 and TRBJ2-7; TRBD1 agrees at 9 bases. Germline V gene data show CDR1 as MDHEN and CDR2 as SYDVKM. The CDR3 spans 17 residues. J gave up 1 base and V 7 bases, and 14 bases lay outside the gene matches. This CDR3 reads CASKRGTPGTGSYEQYF. The CDR3 coding sequence is TGTGCCAGCAAGAGGGGGACCCCCGGGACAGGGTCCTACGAGCAGTACTTC. Combining the CDR3 with reference TRBV28 and TRBJ2-7 gives the whole variable domain DVKVTQSSRYLVKRTGEKVFLECVQDMDHENMFWYRQDPGLGLRLIYFSYDVKMKEKGDIPEGYSVSREKKERFSLILESASTNQTSMYLCASKRGTPGTGSYEQYFGPGTRLTVT.

This clone was picked up a small number of times. The V and J genes are TRBV5-1 and TRBJ2-1, with 7 nucleotides matching TRBD1. The CDR3 length is 16 residues. Germline V gene lookup returns CDR1 SGHRS and CDR2 YFSETQ. Trimming at V came to 2 bases and at J to 5 bases, leaving 10 bases not matched to a gene. The CDR3 nucleotides are TGCGCCAGCAGCTTTAATCCGCGGACAGGACACAATGAGCAGTTCTTC. This gives the protein CASSFNPRTGHNEQFF.

The rearrangement links TRBV5-5 to TRBJ2-1, with D maybe TRBD2 (6 bases). From germline, CDR1 is SGHKS and CDR2 YYEKEE (reference sequence). The V and J ends lost 2 bases and 10 bases respectively, with 13 bases between them. The CDR3 spans 13 residues. CDR3 region: CASSFSDYLEQFF. In DNA, the CDR3 is TGTGCCAGCAGCTTTTCGGACTACCTCGAGCAGTTCTTC.

This chain links TRBV3-1 (or the pseudogene TRBV3-2) with TRBJ1-4; D unresolved. CDR3 length: 14 residues. Trimming took 5 bases from V and 8 from J, leaving 15 bases between them. Germline V gene sequence: CDR1 LGHDT, CDR2 YNNKEL (reference sequence). The CDR3 region has the DNA TGTGCCAGCAGCTACATGCTAGGAGAGGAAAAACTGTTTTTT. As protein: CASSYMLGEEKLFF.

This clone was counted between two and nine times. The chain couples TRBV6-5 to TRBJ2-7, with D uncertain. This CDR3 has 13 amino acids. V was pared by 0 bases and J by 6 bases, with 9 bases between. The germline gives CDR1 MNHEY, CDR2 SVGAGI. The CDR3 sequence: CASSYSIRSEQYF. In nucleotides, the CDR3 is TGTGCCAGCAGTTACTCGATCCGGAGCGAGCAGTACTTC.

The chain employs TRBV6-1 and TRBJ1-3; D ambiguous. With 3 bases removed from V and 3 bases from J, the gap between germline ends came to 6 bases. The CDR3 is 13 amino acids. Per the germline V gene, CDR1 is MNHNS and CDR2 is SASEGT. CDR3 region: CASSDDIGNTIYF. The CDR3 DNA follows: TGTGCCAGCAGTGACGACATTGGAAACACCATATATTTT.

This chain links TRBV28 with TRBJ1-5, with unresolved D. Per the germline V gene, CDR1 is MDHEN and CDR2 is SYDVKM. V lost 1 base and J lost 12, with 10 bases in between. CDR3 length: 12 amino acids. The CDR3 DNA follows: TGTGCCAGCAGTTTATCTCGCGCACGCCAGCATTTT. The encoded protein is CASSLSRARQHF.

This chain uses TRBV2 with TRBJ2-2; a weak D match, TRBD2 (5 bases). Germline loops: CDR1 SNHLY, CDR2 FYNNEI. The CDR3 runs to 14 residues. V gave up 6 bases and J gave up 6 bases, with 14 bases separating them. The CDR3 DNA reads TGTGCCAGCAGGGGAGCCTCCGGCTCCGGGGAGCTGTTTTTT. Its protein is CASRGASGSGELFF.

The chain employs TRBV11-3 and TRBJ2-7; 9 bases map to TRBD1. V dropped 2 bases and J dropped 0; count of bases not matched to a gene: 14. The germline gives CDR1 SGHNT, CDR2 YENEEA. The CDR3 length is 19 residues. The CDR3 sequence is CASSLRVPDRGVDSYEQYF. The CDR3 nucleotides are TGTGCCAGCAGCTTACGTGTCCCGGACAGGGGTGTCGACTCCTACGAGCAGTACTTC.

CDR3 DNA sequence: TGTGCCACCAGTGATTTCCCCGGGACAGGGTTTAGTCAGCCCCAGCATTTT. Its translation is CATSDFPGTGFSQPQHF. V usage is TRBV24-1 and J usage is TRBJ1-5; 9 nucleotides line up with TRBD1. Germline CDR1 is KGHDR and CDR2 is SFDVKD. The CDR3 runs 17 residues. With V trimmed by 1 base and J by 6 bases, 9 bases remained unmatched.

Ten or more counts support this clone. The V gene is TRBV27, the J gene TRBJ1-5; 7 bases line up with TRBD1. The CDR3 is made up of 13 amino acids. Germline V gene sequence: CDR1 MNHEY, CDR2 SMNVEV (reference sequence). V lost 4 bases and J lost 6; bases outside the gene matches: 3. CDR3 nucleotide sequence: TGTGCCAGCAGTTCAACAGGGGCTCAGCCCCAGCATTTT. Amino acids: CASSSTGAQPQHF.

The gene calls are TRBV7-9 and TRBJ1-1, with D possibly being TRBD1 (5 bases). The CDR3 consists of 16 residues. In germline, CDR1 is SEHNR, CDR2 FQNEAQ (reference sequence). V was trimmed by 5 bases and J by 1 base, leaving 17 bases between them. The CDR3, as DNA: TGTGCCAGCAGCCCAAATAGCCCAGGGCCGAACACTGAAGCTTTCTTT. This gives the protein CASSPNSPGPNTEAFF. Together with reference TRBV7-9 and TRBJ1-1, the CDR3 gives the full variable domain: DTGVSQNPRHKITKRGQNVTFRCDPISEHNRLYWYRQTLGQGPEFLTYFQNEAQLEKSRLLSDRFSAERPKGSFSTLEIQRTEQGDSAMYLCASSPNSPGPNTEAFFGQGTRLTVV.